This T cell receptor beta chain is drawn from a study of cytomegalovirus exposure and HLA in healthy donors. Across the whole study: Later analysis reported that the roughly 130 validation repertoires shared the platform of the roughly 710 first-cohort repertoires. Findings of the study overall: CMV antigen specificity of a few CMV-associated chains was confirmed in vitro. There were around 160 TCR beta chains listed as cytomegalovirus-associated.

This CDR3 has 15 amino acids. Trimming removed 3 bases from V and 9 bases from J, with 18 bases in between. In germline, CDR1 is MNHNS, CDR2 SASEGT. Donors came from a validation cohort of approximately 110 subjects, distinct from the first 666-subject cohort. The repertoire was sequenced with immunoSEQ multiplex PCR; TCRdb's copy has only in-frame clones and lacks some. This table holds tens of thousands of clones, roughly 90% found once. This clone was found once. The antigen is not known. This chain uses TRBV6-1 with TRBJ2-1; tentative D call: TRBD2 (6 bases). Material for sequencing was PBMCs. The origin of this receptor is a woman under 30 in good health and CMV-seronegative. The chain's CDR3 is CASSDGAEGFREQFF. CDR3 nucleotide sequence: TGTGCCAGCAGTGATGGGGCGGAGGGGTTTCGTGAGCAGTTCTTC.